Given below is one TCR beta chain in context. Authors' methods: Estimates of nucleated cell counts were drawn from the amplification of reference gene primers. Clones were sequenced by immunoSEQ multiplex PCR, and TCRdb holds only the in-frame ones, with some missing. The V and J calls and clone size were taken over from that table, and D and trimming were inferred from the DNA. The table includes under 300,000 clones, around 86% detected once. The data were taken from a study of blood T cell repertoires in COVID-19. Study background: Both acute and convalescent COVID-19 samples were obtained from the United States, Italy and Spain. PBMCs, B-cell-depleted T cells, or T cells were the source of the cDNA or gDNA that made up the material.

Germline CDR1 and CDR2: SQVTM and ANQGSEA. V lost 6 bases, J lost 0 bases, and 15 bases stayed unmatched. The CDR3 covers 19 residues. The origin of this receptor is a man aged 25 to 45 who had recovered from COVID-19. Sequenced: peripheral blood. J is TRBJ2-1 and V is TRBV29-1; TRBD2 aligns across 12 bases. The CDR3 loop reads CSVDTSGGTSLGSYNEQFF. The CDR3 DNA is TGCAGCGTCGACACTAGCGGGGGGACCTCCTTGGGCTCCTACAATGAGCAGTTCTTC.